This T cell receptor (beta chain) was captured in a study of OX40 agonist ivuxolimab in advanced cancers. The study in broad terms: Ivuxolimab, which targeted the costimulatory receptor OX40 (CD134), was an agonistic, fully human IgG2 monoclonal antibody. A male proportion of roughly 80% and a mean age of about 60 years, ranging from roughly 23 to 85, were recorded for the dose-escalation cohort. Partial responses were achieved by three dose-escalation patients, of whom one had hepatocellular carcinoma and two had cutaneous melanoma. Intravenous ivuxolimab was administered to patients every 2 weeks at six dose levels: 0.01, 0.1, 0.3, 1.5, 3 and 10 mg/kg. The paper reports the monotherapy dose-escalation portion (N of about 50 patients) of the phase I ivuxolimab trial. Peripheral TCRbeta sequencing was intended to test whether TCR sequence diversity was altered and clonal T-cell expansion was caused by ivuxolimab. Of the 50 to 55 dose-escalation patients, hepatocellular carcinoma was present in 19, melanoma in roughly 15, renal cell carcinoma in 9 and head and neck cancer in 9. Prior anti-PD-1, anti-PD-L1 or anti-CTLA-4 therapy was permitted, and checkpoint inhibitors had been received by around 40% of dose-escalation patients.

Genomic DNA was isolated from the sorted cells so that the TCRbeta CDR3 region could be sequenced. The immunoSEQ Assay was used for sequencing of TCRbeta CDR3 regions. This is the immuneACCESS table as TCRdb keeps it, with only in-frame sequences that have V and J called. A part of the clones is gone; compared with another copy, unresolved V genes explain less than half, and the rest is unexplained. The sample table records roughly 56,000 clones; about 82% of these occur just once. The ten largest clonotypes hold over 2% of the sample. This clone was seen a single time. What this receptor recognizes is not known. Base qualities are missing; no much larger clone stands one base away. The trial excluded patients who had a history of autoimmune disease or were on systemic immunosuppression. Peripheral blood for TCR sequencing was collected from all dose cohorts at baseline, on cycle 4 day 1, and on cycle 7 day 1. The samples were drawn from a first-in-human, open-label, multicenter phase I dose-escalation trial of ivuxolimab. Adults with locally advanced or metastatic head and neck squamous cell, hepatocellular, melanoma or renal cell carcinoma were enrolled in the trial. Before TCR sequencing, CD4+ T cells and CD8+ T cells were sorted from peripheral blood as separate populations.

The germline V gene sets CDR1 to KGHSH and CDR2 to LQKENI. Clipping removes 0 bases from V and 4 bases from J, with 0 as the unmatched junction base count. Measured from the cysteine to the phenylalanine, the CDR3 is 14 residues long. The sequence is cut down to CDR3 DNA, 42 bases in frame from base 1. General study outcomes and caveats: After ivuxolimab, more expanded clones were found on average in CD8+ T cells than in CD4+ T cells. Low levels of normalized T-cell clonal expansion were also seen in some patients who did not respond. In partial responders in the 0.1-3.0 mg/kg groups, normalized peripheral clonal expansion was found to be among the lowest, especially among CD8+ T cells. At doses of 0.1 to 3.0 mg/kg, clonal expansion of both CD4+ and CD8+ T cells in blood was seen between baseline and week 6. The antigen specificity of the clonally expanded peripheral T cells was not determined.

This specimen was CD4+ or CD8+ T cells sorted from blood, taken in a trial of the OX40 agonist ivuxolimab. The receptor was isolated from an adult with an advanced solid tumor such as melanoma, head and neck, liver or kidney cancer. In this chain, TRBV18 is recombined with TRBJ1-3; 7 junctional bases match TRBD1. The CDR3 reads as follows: CASSPPGGGNTIYF. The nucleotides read TGTGCCAGCTCACCACCAGGGGGCGGAAACACCATATATTTT. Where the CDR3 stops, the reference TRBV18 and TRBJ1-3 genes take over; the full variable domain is NAGVMQNPRHLVRRRGQEARLRCSPMKGHSHVYWYRQLPEEGLKFMVYLQKENIIDESGMPKERFSAEFPKEGPSILRIQQVVRGDSAAYFCASSPPGGGNTIYFGEGSWLTVV.